The clone carrying this T cell receptor (beta chain) showed up just a few times. The CDR3 sequence is 12 residues long. Per germline, CDR1 MDHEN and CDR2 SYDVKM. Losses at the gene ends were 10 bases for V and 2 bases for J; bases not matched to a gene: 4. The source of the sample is a study of blood T cell repertoires in COVID-19. Study details: Spain, Italy and the United States supplied samples that represented acute and convalescent COVID-19.

Measured with immunoSEQ multiplex PCR; TCRdb has only the in-frame clones, and not every one. The repertoire holds about 240,000 clones, with 70% to 90% as singletons. Participants' own reports of clinical history determined their cohort assignment. The V and J genes are TRBV28 and TRBJ2-7; 8 bases fit TRBD1. This receptor was identified in a woman in her forties with acute COVID-19. Material: PBMCs or T cells enriched from blood (not recorded which). CDR3 in DNA: TGTGCCACACGGACAGGGACCTACGAGCAGTACTTC. This sequence encodes CATRTGTYEQYF.